The 3 T cell receptor beta chains in this list originate from one sample, sequenced in a study of T cell repertoires in cytomegalovirus infection. TCRdb reprocessed the reads via MiXCR and lists one record per CDR3 protein. The repertoire has about 340,000 distinct CDR3 sequences, almost 30% of them found once; the top ten carry around 18%. Their recognized antigens are unknown. This sample comprised cultured PBMCs, obtained from culture after CMV antigen stimulation. These receptors came from a human donor in good health (CMV status not recorded). Some clones in this sample may be carry-over from other donors' samples.

The V gene is TRBV11-2, the J gene TRBJ2-1, with 16 positions matching TRBD2. CDR3 length: 21 amino acids. V lost 5 bases, J lost 3 bases, and 16 bases stayed unmatched. Germline loops: CDR1 SGHAT, CDR2 FQNNGV. Written as DNA, the CDR3 is TGTGCCAGCAGCATCGGGACTAGCGGGAGGGCCCCATTTGGACTCTACAATGAGCAGTTCTTC. This codes for CASSIGTSGRAPFGLYNEQFF.

In this sample, this clonotype turned up a few times. CDR3 sequence (DNA): TGTGCCAGCAGCCCAGAGGGGGGGACTGAAGCTTTCTTT. Translation: CASSPEGGTEAFF. This sequence joins TRBV7-2 and TRBJ1-1, with D perhaps TRBD1 (6 bases). This CDR3 region has 13 residues. The germline CDR1 and CDR2 sequences are SGHTA and FQGNSA. The germline V and J ends were trimmed by 5 bases and 5 bases, with 12 bases remaining between them.

There are a few counts of this clonotype. This chain connects TRBV27 to TRBJ1-5; 10 bases match TRBD1. The CDR3 is 16 amino acids. J was trimmed by 6 bases and V by 5 bases; bases with no gene match: 10. In germline, CDR1 is MNHEY, CDR2 SMNVEV (reference sequence). The CDR3 reads CASSPDRGRLGQPQHF. The CDR3, as DNA: TGTGCCAGCAGTCCAGACAGGGGGCGGTTAGGTCAGCCCCAGCATTTT.